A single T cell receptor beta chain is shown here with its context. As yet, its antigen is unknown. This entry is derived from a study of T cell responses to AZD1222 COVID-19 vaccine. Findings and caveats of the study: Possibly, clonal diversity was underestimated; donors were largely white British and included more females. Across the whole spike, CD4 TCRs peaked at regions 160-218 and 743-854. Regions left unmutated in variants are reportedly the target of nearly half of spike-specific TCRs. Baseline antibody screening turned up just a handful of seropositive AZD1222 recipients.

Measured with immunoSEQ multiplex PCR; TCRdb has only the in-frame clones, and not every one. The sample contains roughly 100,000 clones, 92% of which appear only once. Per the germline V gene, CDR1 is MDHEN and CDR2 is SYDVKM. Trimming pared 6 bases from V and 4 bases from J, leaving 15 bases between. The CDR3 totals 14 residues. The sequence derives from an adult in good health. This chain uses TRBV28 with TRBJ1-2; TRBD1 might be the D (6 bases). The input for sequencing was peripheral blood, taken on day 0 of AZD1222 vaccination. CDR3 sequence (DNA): TGTGCCAGCAGCCCCCCGGCGGGGGCCTATGGCTACACCTTC. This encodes CASSPPAGAYGYTF.